This TCR beta chain stems from a study of T cells in tuberculosis (dated by TCRdb to about 2018). About the study as a whole: To characterize T cells specific for the mycobacterial lipid antigen glucose monomycolate (GMM), the study used CD1B tetramers together with high-throughput TCR immunosequencing.

Paper-wide results and their limitations: The stringent sort gate may have missed T cells binding the CD1B-GMM tetramer with low affinity.

PBMC were thawed, rested overnight, stained with GMM-loaded CD1B tetramer, a Live/Dead dye and anti-CD3, and then sorted on a FACS Aria II. The CD1B tetramers were loaded with C32 glucose monomycolate that had been purified from Rhodococcus equi. Before cryopreservation, the PBMC used for tetramer sorting had been depleted of CD14-expressing monocytes as part of a separate study. From each donor, about 100,000 tetramer-negative cells were also sorted and analyzed side by side with the tetramer-positive cells. GMM-loaded CD1B tetramers were used to sort antigen-specific T cells from a few healthy South African adults. The CDR3 has 13 amino acids, counting the end cysteine and phenylalanine. Kept here is only the CDR3 DNA, which spans 39 bases and is read in frame from base 1. V gives up 3 bases and J gives up 14 bases, and the segment between their germline ends measures 14 bases. The CDR1 and CDR2 encoded by the germline V gene are SGHDN and FVKESK.

Because TCR-alpha and TCR-beta chains were sequenced unpaired, no information on chain pairing was available. TCR libraries were generated with the immunoSEQ multiplex PCR assay, using TCR-beta and/or TCR-alpha/delta assays for each sample. The amplified TCR libraries were sequenced using the Illumina high-throughput platform. The published analysis was carried out like this. Clustering and dimensionality reduction relied on pairwise TCRdist distances among GMM-specific receptors from T cells that were either sorted ex vivo or expanded in vitro. Sequence motifs, defined by gene usage and CDR3 content, were tested for enrichment in tetramer-positive compared with tetramer-negative populations. TCRdb took over this immuneACCESS table, retaining in-frame rearrangements with V and J assigned. Such tables are incomplete; in checked studies, under half of the missing clones stem from an unresolved V gene, and the remainder is unexplained. From that table come the V and J calls and clone size; the DNA was used to work out D and trimming. Across this sample there are some 90,000 clones, with around 90% seen only once. The ten largest clones take up under 2.5% of the sample.

On this clone itself: There are no base qualities to consult, and no much larger clone falls within one base.

The TCR was taken from an adult woman with latent tuberculosis. The chain is made from TRBV14 and TRBJ1-6; tentative D gene TRBD1, with 6 bases matching. Sequenced: CD1b-GMM tetramer-negative cells sorted from PBMCs. The sample's cell subset or site label, decoded: T cells not binding CD1B-GMM tetramer, sorted from same donor. In nucleotide form, the sequence is TGTGCCAGCAGCCAGGGGGCTCATTGGGCCCTCCACTTT. This yields the protein CASSQGAHWALHF.